Shown below are 24 T cell receptor beta chains from a single sample sequenced in a study of CD8 T cells in ankylosing spondylitis. TCRdb re-called the 5' RACE reads with MiXCR, one entry per CDR3 protein. The sample holds about 360,000 distinct CDR3 sequences, approximately 22% seen once. What was sequenced was blood, either unsorted or a sorted T cell fraction (not recorded which). These receptors were obtained from a male donor with ankylosing spondylitis or in good health (not recorded which).

This clonotype was found a few times. The genes are TRBV7-8 and TRBJ2-1; D might be TRBD1 (6 bases). There are 13 residues in the CDR3. Trimming cost V 10 bases and J 8 bases, with 18 bases left between them. Germline V lookup: CDR1 SGHVS, CDR2 FQNEAQ. The CDR3 region has the DNA TGTGCCACCCGGGGTTACAGGGTCGATGAGCAGTTCTTC. Translation: CATRGYRVDEQFF. Combining the CDR3 with reference TRBV7-8 and TRBJ2-1 gives the whole variable domain GAGVSQSPRYKVAKRGQDVALRCDPISGHVSLFWYQQALGQGPEFLTYFQNEAQLDKSGLPSDRFFAERPEGSVSTLKIQRTQQEDSAVYLCATRGYRVDEQFFGPGTRLTVL.

The V call is TRBV5-1, the J call TRBJ2-7; tentative D call: TRBD1 (5 bases). This CDR3 is 13 amino acids long. The germline V gene encodes CDR1 SGHRS and CDR2 YFSETQ. Trimming removed 2 bases from V and 3 bases from J, with 9 bases in between. CDR3 amino acids: CASSFVGDYEQYF. CDR3 coding DNA: TGCGCCAGCAGCTTCGTAGGGGACTACGAGCAGTACTTC. Combining the CDR3 with reference TRBV5-1 and TRBJ2-7 gives the whole variable domain KAGVTQTPRYLIKTRGQQVTLSCSPISGHRSVSWYQQTPGQGLQFLFEYFSETQRNKGNFPGRFSGRQFSNSRSEMNVSTLELGDSALYLCASSFVGDYEQYFGPGTRLTVT.

This sequence joins TRBV30 and TRBJ1-1; no definite D call. V lost 8 bases and J lost 3, with 13 bases in between. CDR3 length: 12 amino acids. Germline CDR1 reads GTSNPN; CDR2 reads SVGIG (reference sequence). For the CDR3, the DNA is TGTGCCCGCCGGTCCGGGGACACTGAAGCTTTCTTT. This sequence encodes CARRSGDTEAFF.

This clonotype was detected a few times. The chain couples TRBV29-1 to TRBJ2-5, with 8 bases identical to TRBD2. Unmatched junction bases numbered 3, after V lost 2 bases and J lost 1 base. The germline CDR1 and CDR2 sequences are SQVTM and ANQGSEA. This CDR3 is built from 14 residues. DNA of the CDR3: TGCAGCGTTGAATACGGGAGGGGCCAAGAGACCCAGTACTTC. Protein sequence: CSVEYGRGQETQYF.

This clonotype was counted between two and nine times. The genes are TRBV7-9 and TRBJ2-2; TRBD1 aligns across 7 bases. Germline CDR1 reads SEHNR; CDR2 reads FQNEAQ (reference sequence). The CDR3 has 17 amino acids. Germline trimming cut 5 bases from V and 0 bases from J; bases unmatched to any gene: 9. Here the CDR3 reads CASSHDLGQPNTGELFF. The CDR3 DNA is TGTGCCAGCAGCCACGATTTGGGACAGCCGAACACCGGGGAGCTGTTTTTT. The variable domain in full, completed from reference TRBV7-9 and TRBJ2-2, reads DTGVSQNPRHKITKRGQNVTFRCDPISEHNRLYWYRQTLGQGPEFLTYFQNEAQLEKSRLLSDRFSAERPKGSFSTLEIQRTEQGDSAMYLCASSHDLGQPNTGELFFGEGSRLTVL.

This clonotype was seen only a few times. This chain joins TRBV7-2 and TRBJ2-7; D might be TRBD1 (5 bases). V gave up 1 base and J gave up 4 bases, with 14 bases separating them. CDR1 and CDR2 (germline): SGHTA, FQGNSA. This CDR3 is built from 15 residues. As DNA, the CDR3 is TGTGCCAGCAGCTTAGTGGACAAACCCCATTACGAGCAGTACTTC. Amino acid sequence: CASSLVDKPHYEQYF.

The chain couples TRBV4-1 to TRBJ2-1; D call uncertain. The CDR3 consists of 12 residues. The germline gives CDR1 MGHRA, CDR2 YSYEKL. V was shortened by 2 bases and J by 5 bases, with 4 bases between the two germline ends. The CDR3 bases are TGCGCCAGCAGCCAACCGAACAATGAGCAGTTCTTC. It encodes CASSQPNNEQFF.

The table lists this clonotype with a few counts. The genes are TRBV4-1 and TRBJ2-5; D is possibly TRBD2 (5 bases). The CDR3 covers 16 residues. Germline CDR1 MGHRA, CDR2 YSYEKL. The V end lost 1 base, the J end lost 0 bases, and 12 bases lay between the germline ends. CDR3: CASSQGVSEYQETQYF. The CDR3 region has the DNA TGCGCCAGCAGCCAAGGGGTTAGCGAGTACCAAGAGACCCAGTACTTC.

The CDR3 coding sequence is TGCAGTGCTAGGGGGACTTCAGGTCTTTACGAGCAGTACTTC. As protein: CSARGTSGLYEQYF. The genes are TRBV20-1 and TRBJ2-7, with TRBD2 as a possible D gene (6 bases). Germline V gives CDR1 DFQATT, CDR2 SNEGSKA (reference sequence). V shed 3 bases and J shed 4 bases, with 16 bases lying between them. The CDR3 contains 14 residues.

This chain uses TRBV24-1 with TRBJ2-1, with a possible D match to TRBD1 (8 bases). Trimming took off 1 base at V and 6 bases at J, with 15 bases between the two ends. CDR1 and CDR2 (germline): KGHDR, SFDVKD. The CDR3 consists of 16 residues. Here the CDR3 reads CATSDFENRGGNEQFF. DNA for the CDR3: TGTGCCACCAGTGATTTCGAGAACAGGGGGGGCAATGAGCAGTTCTTC.

The chain employs TRBV6-1 and TRBJ2-3; tentatively, D is TRBD2 (5 bases). This CDR3 has 14 residues. CDR1 is MNHNS and CDR2 is SASEGT in the germline V gene. V lost 4 bases, J lost 0 bases, and 8 bases lay in between. The CDR3 is CASSGDYSTDTQYF. The CDR3 DNA is TGTGCCAGCAGTGGAGACTACAGCACAGATACGCAGTATTTT.

This chain links TRBV29-1 with TRBJ2-7; 7 bases align to TRBD1. Germline lookup yields CDR1 SQVTM and CDR2 ANQGSEA. V lost 4 bases to trimming and J lost 3 bases; unmatched junction nucleotides: 6. There are 13 residues in the CDR3. The CDR3 reads CSVGGTVLYEQYF. The CDR3 bases are TGCAGCGTTGGTGGGACAGTTCTCTACGAGCAGTACTTC.

The chain uses TRBV20-1 and TRBJ2-7; D possibly corresponds to TRBD2 (6 bases). This CDR3 contains 13 residues. V lost 7 bases to trimming and J lost 2 bases, with 15 bases between them. Germline V lookup: CDR1 DFQATT, CDR2 SNEGSKA (reference sequence). The CDR3 here is CSERGRGTYEQYF. CDR3 in DNA: TGCAGTGAAAGAGGTCGGGGGACCTACGAGCAGTACTTC.

This clonotype came up a few times. V usage is TRBV3-1 and J usage is TRBJ2-5, with 9 bases fitting TRBD1. The germline V gene encodes CDR1 LGHDT and CDR2 YNNKEL (reference sequence). The CDR3 runs to 16 residues. The V gene end was trimmed by 1 base and the J gene end by 4 bases; junction bases not matched to a gene: 7. CDR3 loop: CASSQATGGGRETQYF. CDR3 bases: TGTGCCAGCAGCCAAGCCACAGGGGGCGGAAGAGAGACCCAGTACTTC.

V and J are TRBV7-8 and TRBJ2-7; D gene ambiguous. CDR3 size: 14 residues. Germline V CDR1 and CDR2: SGHVS, FQNEAQ. Trimming pared 1 base from V and 3 bases from J, leaving 10 bases between. For the CDR3, the DNA is TGTGCCAGCAGCTTAGAACCGGCCCACTACGAGCAGTACTTC. Its protein is CASSLEPAHYEQYF.

The V gene is TRBV5-5, the J gene TRBJ1-2, with TRBD1 as a possible D gene (5 bases). V was clipped by 2 bases and J by 8 bases, with 22 bases between them. Germline V gene sequence: CDR1 SGHKS, CDR2 YYEKEE (reference sequence). The CDR3 covers 16 residues. The CDR3 is CASSFLTTGTELGYTF. The CDR3 bases are TGTGCCAGCAGCTTTCTTACCACCGGGACGGAGCTCGGCTACACCTTC.

The chain uses TRBV5-1 and TRBJ2-7, with D maybe TRBD1 (6 bases). Trimming shortened V by 0 bases and J by 9 bases, and 13 bases separated the two germline ends. CDR3 length: 13 amino acids. Germline assignment: CDR1 SGHRS and CDR2 YFSETQ. CDR3 coding DNA: TGCGCCAGCAGCTTGGACAGGGCTTATGGGCAGTACTTC. Its protein product is CASSLDRAYGQYF.

This clonotype showed up just a few times. The chain has TRBV5-6 and TRBJ2-1; possible D gene TRBD1, 5 bases. Germline-derived CDR1 and CDR2 are SGHDT and YYEEEE. The CDR3 is 16 amino acids. The germline V and J ends were trimmed by 0 bases and 6 bases, with 16 bases remaining between them. The CDR3: CASSLDGRRRGNEQFF. In nucleotides, the CDR3 is TGTGCCAGCAGCTTGGATGGGCGAAGAAGGGGCAATGAGCAGTTCTTC. The whole variable domain, remainder taken from reference TRBV5-6 and TRBJ2-1, is DAGVTQSPTHLIKTRGQQVTLRCSPKSGHDTVSWYQQALGQGPQFIFQYYEEEERQRGNFPDRFSGHQFPNYSSELNVNALLLGDSALYLCASSLDGRRRGNEQFFGPGTRLTVL.

This clonotype has more than one count but fewer than ten. This chain uses TRBV7-9 with TRBJ2-1, with D possibly TRBD2 on 6 matching bases. The CDR3 length is 14 residues. Trimming removed 9 bases from V and 1 base from J, with 13 bases in between. The germline CDR1 and CDR2 sequences are SEHNR and FQNEAQ (reference sequence). In nucleotides, the CDR3 is TGTGCCAGTCGCGGGGCAGGTTCCTACAATGAGCAGTTCTTC. This codes for CASRGAGSYNEQFF. Supplemented by reference TRBV7-9 and TRBJ2-1, the full variable domain reads DTGVSQNPRHKITKRGQNVTFRCDPISEHNRLYWYRQTLGQGPEFLTYFQNEAQLEKSRLLSDRFSAERPKGSFSTLEIQRTEQGDSAMYLCASRGAGSYNEQFFGPGTRLTVL.

This clonotype was seen repeatedly, ten times or more. V gene TRBV29-1 combines with J gene TRBJ1-1; D unresolved. The CDR3 has 15 amino acids. The germline CDR1 and CDR2 sequences are SQVTM and ANQGSEA. V shed 0 bases and J shed 3 bases, with 14 bases lying between them. In nucleotides, the CDR3 is TGCAGCGTTGAAGATAGTAGCAGAGCGGACACTGAAGCTTTCTTT. Translating gives CSVEDSSRADTEAFF.

This clonotype came up a few times. The genes are TRBV18 and TRBJ2-2, with no clear D. The CDR3 has 14 amino acids. From germline, CDR1 is KGHSH and CDR2 LQKENI. Trimming shortened V by 10 bases and J by 4 bases, and 16 bases separated the two germline ends. CDR3 DNA sequence: TGTGCCACTACTCTATGGCCGGGCACCGGGGAGCTGTTTTTT. This gives the protein CATTLWPGTGELFF.

This clonotype came up a few times. The DNA for the CDR3 is TGTGCCAGCAGTGAAGGCCTTGGTGGCTACACCTTC. Its protein product is CASSEGLGGYTF. The chain carries TRBV6-1 and TRBJ1-2; D gene uncertain. Trimming pared 1 base from V and 7 bases from J, leaving 7 bases between. The length of the CDR3 is 12 residues. Germline CDR1 reads MNHNS; CDR2 reads SASEGT.

The V gene is TRBV7-9, the J gene TRBJ1-1, with TRBD1 matching 10 bases. Per the germline V gene, CDR1 is SEHNR and CDR2 is FQNEAQ (reference sequence). Trimming cost V 3 bases and J 5 bases; bases outside gene matches: 6. The CDR3 is 15 amino acids. The chain's CDR3 is CASSLTGTGATEAFF. DNA for the CDR3: TGTGCCAGCAGCTTGACCGGGACAGGGGCGACTGAAGCTTTCTTT.

The rearrangement uses TRBV20-1 and TRBJ2-3; 9 bases line up with TRBD2. Germline CDR1 DFQATT, CDR2 SNEGSKA (reference sequence). Trimming took 0 bases from V and 8 from J; bases not matched to a gene: 6. The CDR3 consists of 14 residues. CDR3 amino acids: CSARDLAGRVTQYF. In DNA form, the CDR3 reads TGCAGTGCTAGAGATCTAGCGGGGCGGGTTACGCAGTATTTT.